This T cell receptor beta chain was documented in a study of T cell responses to AZD1222 COVID-19 vaccine. Trimming pared 4 bases from V and 2 bases from J, leaving 15 bases between. From germline, CDR1 is LGHNA and CDR2 YSLEER. The CDR3 covers 16 residues. Using immunoSEQ multiplex PCR, the repertoire was profiled, and TCRdb retains in-frame clones only, with some absent. The sample records some 110,000 clones, 70% to 90% being singletons. This clone appeared once. The antigen remains undetermined. Study observations and caveats: The reported proportion of spike-specific TCRs targeting unmutated variant regions was nearly half. Mapped onto spike, vaccine-associated CD4 TCRs spanned it and were dominant at 160-218 and 743-854. Only a handful of AZD1222 recipients, about six in all, had baseline seropositivity.

The chain is built from TRBV4-3 and TRBJ1-5, with TRBD1 as a possible D gene (6 bases). This sequence was found in an adult in good health. The input for sequencing was peripheral blood, taken on day 0 of AZD1222 vaccination. CDR3 coding DNA: TGCGCCAGCAGCCCCTCCTATGCAGGGGGCAATCAGCCCCAGCATTTT. Translation gives CASSPSYAGGNQPQHF.